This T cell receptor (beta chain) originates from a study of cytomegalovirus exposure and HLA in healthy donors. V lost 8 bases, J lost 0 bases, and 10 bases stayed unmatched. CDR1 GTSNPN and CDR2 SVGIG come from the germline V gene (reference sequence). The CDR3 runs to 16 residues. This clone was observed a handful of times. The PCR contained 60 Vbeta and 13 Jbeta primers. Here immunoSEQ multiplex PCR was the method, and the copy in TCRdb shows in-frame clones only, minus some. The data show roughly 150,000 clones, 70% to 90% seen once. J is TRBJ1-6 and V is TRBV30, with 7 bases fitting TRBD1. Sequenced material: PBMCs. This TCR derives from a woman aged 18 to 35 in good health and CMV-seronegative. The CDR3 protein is CAARTGQSSYNSPLHF. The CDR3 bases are TGTGCCGCCAGGACAGGCCAAAGCTCCTATAATTCACCCCTCCACTTT.